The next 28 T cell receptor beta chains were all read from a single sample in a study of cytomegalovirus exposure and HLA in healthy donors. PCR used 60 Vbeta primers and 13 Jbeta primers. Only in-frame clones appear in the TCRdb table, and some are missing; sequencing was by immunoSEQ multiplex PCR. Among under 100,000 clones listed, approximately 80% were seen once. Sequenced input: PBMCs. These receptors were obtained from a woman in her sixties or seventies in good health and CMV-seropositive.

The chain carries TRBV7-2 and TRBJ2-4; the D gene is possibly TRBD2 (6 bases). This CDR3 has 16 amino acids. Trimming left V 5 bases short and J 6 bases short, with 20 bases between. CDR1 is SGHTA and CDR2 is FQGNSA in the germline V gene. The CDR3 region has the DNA TGTGCCAGCAGCCGAAGGGCAACAGAGGAGGGAAACATTCAGTACTTC. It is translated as CASSRRATEEGNIQYF.

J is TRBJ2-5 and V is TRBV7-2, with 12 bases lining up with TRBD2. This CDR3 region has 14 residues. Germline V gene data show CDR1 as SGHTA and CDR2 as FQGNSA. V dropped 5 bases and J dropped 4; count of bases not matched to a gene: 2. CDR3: CASSKGLAGETQYF. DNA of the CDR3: TGTGCCAGCAGCAAGGGACTAGCGGGAGAGACCCAGTACTTC.

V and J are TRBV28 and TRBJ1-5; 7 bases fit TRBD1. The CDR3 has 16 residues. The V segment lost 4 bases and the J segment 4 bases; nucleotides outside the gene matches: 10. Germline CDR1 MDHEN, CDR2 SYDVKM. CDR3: CASSSIGTVKNQPQHF. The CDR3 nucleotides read TGTGCCAGCAGTTCTATCGGGACAGTGAAAAATCAGCCCCAGCATTTT.

The CDR3 sequence is CASSLRLTDTQYF. The CDR3 DNA sequence: TGTGCCAGTAGTCTTAGACTTACAGATACGCAGTATTTT. The V and J genes are TRBV19 and TRBJ2-3; D is uncertain. This CDR3 contains 13 residues. The germline CDR1 and CDR2 sequences are LNHDA and SQIVND (reference sequence). V was shortened by 5 bases and J by 3 bases, with 9 bases between the two germline ends. The full variable domain, its missing parts supplied by reference TRBV19 and TRBJ2-3, is DGGITQSPKYLFRKEGQNVTLSCEQNLNHDAMYWYRQDPGQGLRLIYYSQIVNDFQKGDIAEGYSVSREKKESFPLTVTSAQKNPTAFYLCASSLRLTDTQYFGPGTRLTVL.

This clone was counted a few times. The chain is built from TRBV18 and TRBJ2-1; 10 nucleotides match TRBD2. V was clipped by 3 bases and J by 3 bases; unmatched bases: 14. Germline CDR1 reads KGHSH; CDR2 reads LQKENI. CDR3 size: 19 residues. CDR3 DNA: TGTGCCAGCTCACCTACCTTGGTGGCTAGCGGGAGTAACTACAATGAGCAGTTCTTC. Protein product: CASSPTLVASGSNYNEQFF.

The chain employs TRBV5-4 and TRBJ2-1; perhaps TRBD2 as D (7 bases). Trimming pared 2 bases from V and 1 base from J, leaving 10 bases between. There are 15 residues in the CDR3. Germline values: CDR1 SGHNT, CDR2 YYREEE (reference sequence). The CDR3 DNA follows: TGTGCCAGCAGCTTACAGGGAGGGTCCTACAATGAGCAGTTCTTC. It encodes CASSLQGGSYNEQFF.

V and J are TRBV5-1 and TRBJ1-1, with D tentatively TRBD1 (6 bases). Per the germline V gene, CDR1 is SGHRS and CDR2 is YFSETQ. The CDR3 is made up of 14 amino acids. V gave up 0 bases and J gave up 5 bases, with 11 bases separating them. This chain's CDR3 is CASSLEGGKTEAFF. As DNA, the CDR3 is TGCGCCAGCAGCTTGGAGGGGGGGAAGACTGAAGCTTTCTTT.

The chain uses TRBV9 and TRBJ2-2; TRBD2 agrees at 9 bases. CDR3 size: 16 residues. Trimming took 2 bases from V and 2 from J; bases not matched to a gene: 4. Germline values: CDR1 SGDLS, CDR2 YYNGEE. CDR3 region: CASSVSSGINTGELFF. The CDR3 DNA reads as TGTGCCAGCAGCGTCTCTAGCGGGATTAACACCGGGGAGCTGTTTTTT. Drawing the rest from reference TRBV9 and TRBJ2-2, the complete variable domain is DSGVTQTPKHLITATGQRVTLRCSPRSGDLSVYWYQQSLDQGLQFLIQYYNGEERAKGNILERFSAQQFPDLHSELNLSSLELGDSALYFCASSVSSGINTGELFFGEGSRLTVL.

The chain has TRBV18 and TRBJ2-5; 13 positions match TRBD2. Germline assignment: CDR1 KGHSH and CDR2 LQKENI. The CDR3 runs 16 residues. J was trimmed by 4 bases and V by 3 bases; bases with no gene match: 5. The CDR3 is CASSPEGLAGVETQYF. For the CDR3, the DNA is TGTGCCAGCTCACCCGAAGGACTAGCGGGAGTAGAGACCCAGTACTTC. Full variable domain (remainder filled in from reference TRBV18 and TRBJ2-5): NAGVMQNPRHLVRRRGQEARLRCSPMKGHSHVYWYRQLPEEGLKFMVYLQKENIIDESGMPKERFSAEFPKEGPSILRIQQVVRGDSAAYFCASSPEGLAGVETQYFGPGTRLLVL.

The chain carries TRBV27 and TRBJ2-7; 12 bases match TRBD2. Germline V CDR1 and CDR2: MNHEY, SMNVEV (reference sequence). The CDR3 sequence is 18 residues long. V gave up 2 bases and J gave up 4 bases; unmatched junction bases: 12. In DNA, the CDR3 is TGTGCCAGCAGTTTAAGGTTGACTAGCGGGAGTTATCCTTACGAGCAGTACTTC. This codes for CASSLRLTSGSYPYEQYF.

In DNA form, the CDR3 reads TGTGCCAGCAGCTCCCAACGGGACACCGAAACTTTCTTT. Translation gives CASSSQRDTETFF. V and J are TRBV7-3 and TRBJ1-1; tentative D call: TRBD1 (6 bases). With 4 bases removed from V and 12 bases from J, the gap between germline ends came to 18 bases. This CDR3 spans 13 amino acids. In germline, CDR1 is SGHTA, CDR2 FQGTGA.

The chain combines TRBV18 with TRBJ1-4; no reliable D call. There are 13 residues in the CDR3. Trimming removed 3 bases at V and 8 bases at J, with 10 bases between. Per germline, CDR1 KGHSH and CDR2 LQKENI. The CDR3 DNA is TGTGCCAGCTCACCGGGCCTTTCGGAAAAACTGTTTTTT. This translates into CASSPGLSEKLFF.

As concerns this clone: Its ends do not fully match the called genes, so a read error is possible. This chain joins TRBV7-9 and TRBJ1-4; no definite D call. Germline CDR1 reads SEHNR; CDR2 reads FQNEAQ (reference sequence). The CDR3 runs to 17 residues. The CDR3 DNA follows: TGTTCCAGCAGCTTAGATTACGCAGGCCCAACTAATGAAAAACTGTTTTTT. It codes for CSSSLDYAGPTNEKLFF. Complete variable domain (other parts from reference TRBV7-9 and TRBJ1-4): DTGVSQNPRHKITKRGQNVTFRCDPISEHNRLYWYRQTLGQGPEFLTYFQNEAQLEKSRLLSDRFSAERPKGSFSTLEIQRTEQGDSAMYLCSSSLDYAGPTNEKLFFGSGTQLSVL.

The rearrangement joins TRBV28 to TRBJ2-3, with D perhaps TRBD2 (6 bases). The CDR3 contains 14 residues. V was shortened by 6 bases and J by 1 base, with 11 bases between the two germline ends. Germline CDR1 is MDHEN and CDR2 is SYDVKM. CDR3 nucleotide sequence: TGTGCCAGCAGCACTAGCCGAGGCACAGATACGCAGTATTTT. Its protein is CASSTSRGTDTQYF.

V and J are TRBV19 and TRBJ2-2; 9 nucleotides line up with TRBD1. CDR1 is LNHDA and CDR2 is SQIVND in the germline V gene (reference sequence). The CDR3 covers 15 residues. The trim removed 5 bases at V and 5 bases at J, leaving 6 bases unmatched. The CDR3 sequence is CASSVVTGGTGELFF. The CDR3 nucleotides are TGTGCCAGTAGTGTCGTGACAGGGGGGACCGGGGAGCTGTTTTTT.

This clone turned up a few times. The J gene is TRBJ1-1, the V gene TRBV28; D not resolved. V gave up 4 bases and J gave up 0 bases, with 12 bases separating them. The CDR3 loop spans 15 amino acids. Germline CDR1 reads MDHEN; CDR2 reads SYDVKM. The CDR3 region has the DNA TGTGCCAGCAGTTCCCCGCGGGCCATGAACACTGAAGCTTTCTTT. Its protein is CASSSPRAMNTEAFF.

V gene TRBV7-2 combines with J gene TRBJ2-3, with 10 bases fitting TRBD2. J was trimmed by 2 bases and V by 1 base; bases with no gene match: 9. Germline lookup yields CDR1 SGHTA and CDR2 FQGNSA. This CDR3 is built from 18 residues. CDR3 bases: TGTGCCAGCAGCTTAGTCGGGTCTAGCGGGAGAACCACAGATACGCAGTATTTT. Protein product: CASSLVGSSGRTTDTQYF.

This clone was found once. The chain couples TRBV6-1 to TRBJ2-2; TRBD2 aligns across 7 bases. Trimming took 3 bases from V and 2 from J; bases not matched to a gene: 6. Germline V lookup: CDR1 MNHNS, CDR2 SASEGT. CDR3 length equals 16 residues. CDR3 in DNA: TGTGCCAGCAGTGAGTTGGGAGGGATTAACACCGGGGAGCTGTTTTTT. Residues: CASSELGGINTGELFF.

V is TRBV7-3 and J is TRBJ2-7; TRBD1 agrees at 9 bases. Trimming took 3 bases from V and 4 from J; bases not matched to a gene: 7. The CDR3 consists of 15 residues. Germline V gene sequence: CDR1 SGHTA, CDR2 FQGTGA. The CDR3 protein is CASSLTRDRAYEQYF. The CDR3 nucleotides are TGTGCCAGCAGCTTGACCCGGGACAGGGCGTACGAGCAGTACTTC.

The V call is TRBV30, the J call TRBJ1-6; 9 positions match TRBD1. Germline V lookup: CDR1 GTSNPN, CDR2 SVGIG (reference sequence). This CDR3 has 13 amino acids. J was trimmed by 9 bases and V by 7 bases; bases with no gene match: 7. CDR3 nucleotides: TGTGCCTCGGGACAGGGTAATGGTTCACCCCTCCACTTT. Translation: CASGQGNGSPLHF.

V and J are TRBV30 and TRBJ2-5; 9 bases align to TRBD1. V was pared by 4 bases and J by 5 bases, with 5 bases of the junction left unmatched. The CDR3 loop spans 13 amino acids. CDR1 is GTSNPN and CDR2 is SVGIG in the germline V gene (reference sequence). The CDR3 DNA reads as TGTGCCTGGAAGAGACAGGGGGGGGAGACCCAGTACTTC. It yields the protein CAWKRQGGETQYF.

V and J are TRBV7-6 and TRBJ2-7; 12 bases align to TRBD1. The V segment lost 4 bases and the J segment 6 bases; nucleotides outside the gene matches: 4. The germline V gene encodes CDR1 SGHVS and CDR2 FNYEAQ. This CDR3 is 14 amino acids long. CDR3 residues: CASSSGQGALEQYF. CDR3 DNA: TGTGCCAGCAGCTCGGGACAGGGGGCTCTCGAGCAGTACTTC.

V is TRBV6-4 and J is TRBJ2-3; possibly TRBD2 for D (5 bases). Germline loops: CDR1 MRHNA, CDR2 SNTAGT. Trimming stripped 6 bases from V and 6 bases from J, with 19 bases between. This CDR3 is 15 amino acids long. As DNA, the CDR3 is TGTGCCAGCAGCGTAAGCGGATCAGAGGTGGATACGCAGTATTTT. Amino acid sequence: CASSVSGSEVDTQYF.

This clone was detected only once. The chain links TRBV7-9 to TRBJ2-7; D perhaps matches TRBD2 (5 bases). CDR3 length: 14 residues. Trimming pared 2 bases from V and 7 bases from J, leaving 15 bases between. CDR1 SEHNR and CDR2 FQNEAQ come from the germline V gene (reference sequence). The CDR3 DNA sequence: TGTGCCAGCAGCTTAAGTGGAGGTGTAGTGGAGCAGTACTTC. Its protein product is CASSLSGGVVEQYF. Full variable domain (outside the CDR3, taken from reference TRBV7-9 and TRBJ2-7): DTGVSQNPRHKITKRGQNVTFRCDPISEHNRLYWYRQTLGQGPEFLTYFQNEAQLEKSRLLSDRFSAERPKGSFSTLEIQRTEQGDSAMYLCASSLSGGVVEQYFGPGTRLTVT.

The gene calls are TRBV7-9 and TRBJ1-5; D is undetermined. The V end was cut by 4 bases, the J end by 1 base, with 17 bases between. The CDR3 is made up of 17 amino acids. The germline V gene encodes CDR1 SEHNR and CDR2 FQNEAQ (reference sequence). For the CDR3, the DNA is TGTGCCAGCAGCTCACTCACCGGGCCGGGAAGCAATCAGCCCCAGCATTTT. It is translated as CASSSLTGPGSNQPQHF.

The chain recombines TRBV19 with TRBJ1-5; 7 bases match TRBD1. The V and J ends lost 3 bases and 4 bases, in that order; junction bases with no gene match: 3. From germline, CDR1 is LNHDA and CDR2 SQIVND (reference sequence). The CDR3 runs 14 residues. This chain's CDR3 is CASSIMTGNQPQHF. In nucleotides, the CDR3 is TGTGCCAGTAGTATCATGACAGGGAATCAGCCCCAGCATTTT.

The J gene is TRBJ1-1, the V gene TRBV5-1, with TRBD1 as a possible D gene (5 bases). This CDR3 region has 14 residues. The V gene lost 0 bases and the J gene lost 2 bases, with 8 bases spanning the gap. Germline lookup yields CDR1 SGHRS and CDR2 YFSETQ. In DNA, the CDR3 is TGCGCCAGCAGCTTGGCAGGGACTAACACTGAAGCTTTCTTT. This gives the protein CASSLAGTNTEAFF.

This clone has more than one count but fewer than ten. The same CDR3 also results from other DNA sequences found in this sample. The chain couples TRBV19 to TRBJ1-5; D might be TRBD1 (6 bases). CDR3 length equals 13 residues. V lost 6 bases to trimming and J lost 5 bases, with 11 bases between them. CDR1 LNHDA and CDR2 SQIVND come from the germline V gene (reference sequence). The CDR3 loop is CASRRTAHQPQHF. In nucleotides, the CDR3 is TGTGCCAGTAGACGGACAGCGCATCAGCCCCAGCATTTT. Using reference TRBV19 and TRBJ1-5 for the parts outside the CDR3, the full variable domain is DGGITQSPKYLFRKEGQNVTLSCEQNLNHDAMYWYRQDPGQGLRLIYYSQIVNDFQKGDIAEGYSVSREKKESFPLTVTSAQKNPTAFYLCASRRTAHQPQHFGDGTRLSIL.